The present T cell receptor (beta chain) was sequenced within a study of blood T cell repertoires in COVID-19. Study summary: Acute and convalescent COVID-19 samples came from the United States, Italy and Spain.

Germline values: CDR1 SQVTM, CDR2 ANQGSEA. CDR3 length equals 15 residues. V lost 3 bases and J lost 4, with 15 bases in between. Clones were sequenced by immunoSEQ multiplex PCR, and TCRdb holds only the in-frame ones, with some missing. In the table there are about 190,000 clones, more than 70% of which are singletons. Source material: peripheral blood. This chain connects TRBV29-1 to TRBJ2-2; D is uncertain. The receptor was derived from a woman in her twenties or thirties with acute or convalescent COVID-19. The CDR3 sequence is CSVDVDTTTTGELFF. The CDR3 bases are TGCAGCGTTGACGTCGACACAACGACCACCGGGGAGCTGTTTTTT.